One sample yielded the 16 T cell receptor beta chains listed below, sequenced in a study of blood T cells in healthy people across ages. Sample-barcoded 5' priming and a J-beta primer mix drove a second PCR of roughly 7 to 11 cycles. TCRdb analysed the 5' RACE reads with MiXCR anew, one entry per CDR3 protein. The table shows 1.5 million to 2 million distinct CDR3 sequences, with around 48% occurring only once. The sample was blood. These receptors all come from a woman aged 40 to 50 in good health.

The J gene is TRBJ2-1, the V gene TRBV7-9; a weak D match, TRBD2 (6 bases). V was clipped by 1 base and J by 6 bases, with 16 bases between them. The CDR3 loop spans 16 amino acids. Germline CDR1 is SEHNR and CDR2 is FQNEAQ (reference sequence). The CDR3 DNA reads as TGTGCCAGCAGCTTAGACTTTAGCGGAACACCCAATGAGCAGTTCTTC. This codes for CASSLDFSGTPNEQFF.

The V call is TRBV7-2, the J call TRBJ2-5, with 9 bases fitting TRBD2. Per germline, CDR1 SGHTA and CDR2 FQGNSA. The CDR3 length is 17 residues. J lost 1 base, V lost 2 bases, and 8 bases had no gene match. CDR3 DNA sequence: TGTGCCAGCAGCTTAAGGGCGGGGGGGCGTGGCCAAGAGACCCAGTACTTC. This gives the protein CASSLRAGGRGQETQYF.

The chain has TRBV24-1 and TRBJ2-3; 10 bases are shared with TRBD1. Trimming took 4 bases from V and 6 from J; bases not matched to a gene: 6. CDR3 length: 15 amino acids. Germline assignment: CDR1 KGHDR and CDR2 SFDVKD. The CDR3: CATSDPGQGFDTQYF. The CDR3 bases are TGTGCCACCAGTGACCCGGGACAGGGGTTTGATACGCAGTATTTT.

With regard to this clonotype: At one end the junction does not follow the germline gene, possibly because of a read error. The chain joins TRBV4-2 to TRBJ2-7, with no clear D. Germline V gene data show CDR1 as LGHNA and CDR2 as YNFKEQ. This CDR3 is 15 amino acids long. CDR3 nucleotide sequence: TGTGCCGGCAGCCAACTTCAAGCGATGGTCTACGAGCAGTACTTC. It translates to CAGSQLQAMVYEQYF.

This clonotype has only a few counts. V gene TRBV7-3 combines with J gene TRBJ2-1, with D maybe TRBD2 (7 bases). V dropped 5 bases and J dropped 5 bases, with 16 bases sitting between them. Per germline, CDR1 SGHTA and CDR2 FQGTGA. The CDR3 spans 15 residues. The CDR3 nucleotides are TGTGCCAGCAGCCTGCAAGGCGGGGGCCACAATGAGCAGTTCTTC. Translating gives CASSLQGGGHNEQFF.

In this sample, this clonotype turned up a few times. The gene calls are TRBV7-2 and TRBJ2-4, with D unresolved. V was pared by 2 bases and J by 1 base, with 9 bases between. There are 15 residues in the CDR3. Germline-derived CDR1 and CDR2 are SGHTA and FQGNSA. In nucleotides, the CDR3 is TGTGCCAGCAGCTTATTGGGGTCTGCCAAAAACATTCAGTACTTC. Protein: CASSLLGSAKNIQYF.

The chain uses TRBV28 and TRBJ2-3; D call uncertain. The CDR3 covers 15 residues. Germline V gene data show CDR1 as MDHEN and CDR2 as SYDVKM. Trimming left V 3 bases short and J 0 bases short, with 10 bases between. CDR3: CASSFRFTSTDTQYF. As DNA, the CDR3 is TGTGCCAGCAGTTTCAGATTTACTAGCACAGATACGCAGTATTTT.

This clonotype was observed at least ten times. The rearrangement uses TRBV20-1 and TRBJ2-5; D is uncertain. CDR3 length: 13 amino acids. Trimming removed 2 bases from V and 5 bases from J, with 12 bases in between. Per the germline V gene, CDR1 is DFQATT and CDR2 is SNEGSKA (reference sequence). CDR3 protein: CSARQGAVETQYF. The CDR3 DNA reads TGCAGTGCTAGACAAGGCGCTGTGGAGACCCAGTACTTC.

This clonotype was seen a handful of times. The chain is built from TRBV7-2 and TRBJ1-2; D ambiguous. Trimming pared 4 bases from V and 4 bases from J, leaving 13 bases between. The CDR3 totals 14 residues. Per germline, CDR1 SGHTA and CDR2 FQGNSA. The CDR3: CASSWSETIYGYTF. The DNA of the CDR3 is TGTGCCAGCAGCTGGTCCGAGACGATCTATGGCTACACCTTC.

This clonotype was picked up a small number of times. The CDR3 loop reads CASSSNRDNYGYTF. The CDR3 region has the DNA TGTGCCAGCAGCTCAAACAGGGATAACTATGGCTACACCTTC. V is TRBV3-1 and J is TRBJ1-2; tentative D call: TRBD1 (6 bases). There are 14 residues in the CDR3. Germline CDR1 LGHDT, CDR2 YNNKEL (reference sequence). V lost 5 bases to trimming and J lost 1 base, with 11 bases between them.

In this sample, this clonotype turned up a few times. This chain links TRBV5-1 with TRBJ2-5, with 7 bases that match TRBD1. The last part of the DNA fits TRBJ2-7 better; the J call may be wrong. The CDR3 length is 13 residues. Germline V gene sequence: CDR1 SGHRS, CDR2 YFSETQ. CDR3 residues: CASSAWTGAEQYF. For the CDR3, the DNA is TGCGCCAGCAGCGCTTGGACAGGAGCCGAGCAGTACTTC.

The CDR3 loop reads CSVEFRGIGYTF. In DNA, the CDR3 is TGCAGCGTTGAATTCCGGGGTATTGGCTACACCTTC. J is TRBJ1-2 and V is TRBV29-1; D gene unclear. The CDR3 contains 12 residues. CDR1 and CDR2 from the germline V gene are SQVTM and ANQGSEA. The V gene lost 2 bases and the J gene lost 7 bases, with 11 bases spanning the gap.

CDR3 DNA: TGCAGCGTTCGACTAGCGGGGGGGCGCTACAATGAGCAGTTCTTC. Its translation is CSVRLAGGRYNEQFF. The J gene is TRBJ2-1, the V gene TRBV29-1; 14 bases align to TRBD2. Germline V CDR1 and CDR2: SQVTM, ANQGSEA. The CDR3 runs 15 residues. Losses at the gene ends were 5 bases for V and 3 bases for J; bases not matched to a gene: 3.

V gene TRBV6-6 combines with J gene TRBJ2-4; 10 nucleotides align to TRBD1. The junction had 12 bases not matched to a gene; V was cut back by 7 bases and J by 3 bases. CDR1 is MNHNY, CDR2 SVGAGI, per germline (reference sequence). There are 17 residues in the CDR3. CDR3 nucleotides: TGTGCCAGCACCCCCAAGGGACAGGGGTCTCTCAAAAACATTCAGTACTTC. This encodes CASTPKGQGSLKNIQYF.

The chain couples TRBV6-1 to TRBJ2-7; no clear D. Germline V gives CDR1 MNHNS, CDR2 SASEGT. Trimming removed 7 bases from V and 0 bases from J, with 10 bases in between. There are 13 residues in the CDR3. CDR3 loop: CASIPGNSYEQYF. DNA of the CDR3: TGTGCCAGCATCCCAGGCAACTCCTACGAGCAGTACTTC.

V gene TRBV27 combines with J gene TRBJ2-7, with 9 bases lining up with TRBD1. The germline V gene encodes CDR1 MNHEY and CDR2 SMNVEV (reference sequence). V was clipped by 6 bases and J by 3 bases; unmatched bases: 9. CDR3 size: 15 residues. CDR3 protein: CASRLLGQGNYEQYF. DNA for the CDR3: TGTGCCAGCAGGTTACTGGGACAGGGTAACTACGAGCAGTACTTC.